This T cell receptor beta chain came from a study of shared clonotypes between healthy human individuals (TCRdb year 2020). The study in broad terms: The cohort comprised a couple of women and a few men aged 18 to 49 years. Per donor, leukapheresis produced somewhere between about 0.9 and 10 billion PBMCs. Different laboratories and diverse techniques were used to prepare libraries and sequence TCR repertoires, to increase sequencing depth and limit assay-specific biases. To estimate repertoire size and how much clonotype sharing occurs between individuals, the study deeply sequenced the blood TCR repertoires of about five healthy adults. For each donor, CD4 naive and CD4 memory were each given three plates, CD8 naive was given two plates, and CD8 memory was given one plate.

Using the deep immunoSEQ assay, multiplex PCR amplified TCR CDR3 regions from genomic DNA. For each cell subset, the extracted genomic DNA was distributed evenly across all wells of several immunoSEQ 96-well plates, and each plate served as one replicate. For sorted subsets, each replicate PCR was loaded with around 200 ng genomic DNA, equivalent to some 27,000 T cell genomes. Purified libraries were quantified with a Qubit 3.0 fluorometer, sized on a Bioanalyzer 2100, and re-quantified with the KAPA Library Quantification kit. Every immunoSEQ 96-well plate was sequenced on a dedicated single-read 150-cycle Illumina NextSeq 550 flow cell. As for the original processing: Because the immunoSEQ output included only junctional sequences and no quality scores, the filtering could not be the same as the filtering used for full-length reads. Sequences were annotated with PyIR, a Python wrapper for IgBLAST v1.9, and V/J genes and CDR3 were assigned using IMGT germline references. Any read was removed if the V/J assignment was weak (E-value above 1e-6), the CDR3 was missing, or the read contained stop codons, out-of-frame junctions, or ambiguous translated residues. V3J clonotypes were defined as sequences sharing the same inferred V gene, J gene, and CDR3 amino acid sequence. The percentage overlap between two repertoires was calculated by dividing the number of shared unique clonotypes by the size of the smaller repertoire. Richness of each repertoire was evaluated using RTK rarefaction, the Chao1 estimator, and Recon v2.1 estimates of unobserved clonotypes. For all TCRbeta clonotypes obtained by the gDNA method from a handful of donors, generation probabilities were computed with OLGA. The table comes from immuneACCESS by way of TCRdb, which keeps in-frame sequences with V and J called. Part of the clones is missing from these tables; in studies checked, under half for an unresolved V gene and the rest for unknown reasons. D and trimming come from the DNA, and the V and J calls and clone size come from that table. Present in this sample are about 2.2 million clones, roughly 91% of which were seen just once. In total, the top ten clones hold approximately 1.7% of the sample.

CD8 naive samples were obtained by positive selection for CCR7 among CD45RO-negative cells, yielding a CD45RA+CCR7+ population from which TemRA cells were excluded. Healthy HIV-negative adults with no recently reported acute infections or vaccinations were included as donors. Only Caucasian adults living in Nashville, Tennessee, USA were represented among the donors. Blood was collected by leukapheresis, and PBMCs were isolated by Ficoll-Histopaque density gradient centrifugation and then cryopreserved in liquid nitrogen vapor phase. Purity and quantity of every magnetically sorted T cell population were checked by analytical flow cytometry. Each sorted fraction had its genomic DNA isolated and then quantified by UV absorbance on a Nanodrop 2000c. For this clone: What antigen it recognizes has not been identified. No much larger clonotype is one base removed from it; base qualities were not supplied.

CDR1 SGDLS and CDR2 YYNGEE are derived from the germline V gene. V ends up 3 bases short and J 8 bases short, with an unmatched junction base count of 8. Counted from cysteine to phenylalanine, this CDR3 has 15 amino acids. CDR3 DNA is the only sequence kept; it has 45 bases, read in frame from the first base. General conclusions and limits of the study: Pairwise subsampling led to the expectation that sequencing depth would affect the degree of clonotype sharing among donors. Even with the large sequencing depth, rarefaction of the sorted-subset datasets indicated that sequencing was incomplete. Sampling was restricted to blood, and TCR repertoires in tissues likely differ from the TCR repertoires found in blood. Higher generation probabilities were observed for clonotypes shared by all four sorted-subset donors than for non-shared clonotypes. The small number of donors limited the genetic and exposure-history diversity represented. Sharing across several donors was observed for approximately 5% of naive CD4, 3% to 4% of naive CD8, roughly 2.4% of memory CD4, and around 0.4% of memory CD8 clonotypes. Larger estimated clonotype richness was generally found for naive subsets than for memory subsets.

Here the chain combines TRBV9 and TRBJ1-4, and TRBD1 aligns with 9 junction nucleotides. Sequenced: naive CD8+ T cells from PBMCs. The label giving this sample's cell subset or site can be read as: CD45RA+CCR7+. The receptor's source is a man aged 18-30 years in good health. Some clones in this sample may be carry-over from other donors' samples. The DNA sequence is TGTGCCAGCAGCGCCTCCGGGACAGGGAGGGAAAAACTGTTTTTT. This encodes CASSASGTGREKLFF.